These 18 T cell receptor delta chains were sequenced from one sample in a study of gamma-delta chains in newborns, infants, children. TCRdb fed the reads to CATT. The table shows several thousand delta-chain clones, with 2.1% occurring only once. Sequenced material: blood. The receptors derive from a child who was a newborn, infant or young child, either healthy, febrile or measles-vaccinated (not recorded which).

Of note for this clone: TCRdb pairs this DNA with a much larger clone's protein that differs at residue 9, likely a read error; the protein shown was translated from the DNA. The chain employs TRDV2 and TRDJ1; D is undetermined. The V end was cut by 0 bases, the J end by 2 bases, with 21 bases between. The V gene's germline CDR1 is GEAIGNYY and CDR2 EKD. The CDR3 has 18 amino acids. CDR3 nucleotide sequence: TGTGCCTGTGACACCGTCAGTACTAGGGGTCAGAGGACCGATAAACTCATCTTT. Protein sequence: CACDTVSTRGQRTDKLIF.

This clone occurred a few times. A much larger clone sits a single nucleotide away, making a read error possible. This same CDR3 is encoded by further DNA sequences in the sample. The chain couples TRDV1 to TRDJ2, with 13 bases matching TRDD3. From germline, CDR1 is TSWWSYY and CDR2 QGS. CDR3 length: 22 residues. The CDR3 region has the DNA TGTGCTCTTGGGGAACTACATCCATTCCCTTACTGGGGGATACGGGTGACAGCGCAACTCTTCTTT. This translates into CALGELHPFPYWGIRVTAQLFF.

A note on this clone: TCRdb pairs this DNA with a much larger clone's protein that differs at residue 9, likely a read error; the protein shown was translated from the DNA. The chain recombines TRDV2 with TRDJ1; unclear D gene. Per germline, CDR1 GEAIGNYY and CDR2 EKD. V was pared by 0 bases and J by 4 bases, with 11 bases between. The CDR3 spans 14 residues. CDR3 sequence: CACDTGGNIDKLIF. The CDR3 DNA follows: TGTGCCTGTGACACCGGAGGGAACATCGATAAACTCATCTTT.

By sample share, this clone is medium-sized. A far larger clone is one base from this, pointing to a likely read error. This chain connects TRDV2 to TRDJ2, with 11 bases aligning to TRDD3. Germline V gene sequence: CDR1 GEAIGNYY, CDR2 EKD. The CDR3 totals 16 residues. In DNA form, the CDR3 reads TGTGCCTGTGACACTCTGGGGGATACTTTGGCAGCACAACTCTTCTTT. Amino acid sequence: CACDTLGDTLAAQLFF.

CDR3 DNA sequence: TGTGCAGCAAGCGCGAGTTGGACCGATAAACTCATCTTT. Amino acids: CAASASWTDKLIF. The chain couples TRAV29/DV5 to TRDJ1; the D is unclear. CDR3 length equals 13 residues. Germline values: CDR1 NSMFDY, CDR2 ISSIKDK. Trimming pared 0 bases from V and 2 bases from J, leaving 8 bases between. Supplemented by reference TRAV29/DV5 and TRDJ1, the full variable domain reads DQQVKQNSPSLSVQEGRISILNCDYTNSMFDYFLWYKKYPAEGPTFLISISSIKDKNEDGRFTVFLNKSAKHLSLHIVPSQPGDSAVYFCAASASWTDKLIFGKGTRVTVEP.

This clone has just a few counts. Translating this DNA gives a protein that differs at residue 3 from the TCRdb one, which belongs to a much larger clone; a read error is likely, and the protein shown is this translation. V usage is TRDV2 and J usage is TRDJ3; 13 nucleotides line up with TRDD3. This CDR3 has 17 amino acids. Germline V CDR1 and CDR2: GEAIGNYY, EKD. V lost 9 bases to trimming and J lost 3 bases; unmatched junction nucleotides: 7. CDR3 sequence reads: CARHTGGYDWDTRQMFF. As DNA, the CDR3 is TGTGCCCGCCATACTGGGGGATACGACTGGGACACCCGACAGATGTTTTTC.

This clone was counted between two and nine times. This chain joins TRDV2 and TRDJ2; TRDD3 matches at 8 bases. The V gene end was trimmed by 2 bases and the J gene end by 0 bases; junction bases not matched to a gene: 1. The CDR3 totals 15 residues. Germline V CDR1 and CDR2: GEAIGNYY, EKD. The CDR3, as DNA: TGTGCCTGTGACATACTGGGGGCTTTGACAGCACAACTCTTCTTT. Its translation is CACDILGALTAQLFF.

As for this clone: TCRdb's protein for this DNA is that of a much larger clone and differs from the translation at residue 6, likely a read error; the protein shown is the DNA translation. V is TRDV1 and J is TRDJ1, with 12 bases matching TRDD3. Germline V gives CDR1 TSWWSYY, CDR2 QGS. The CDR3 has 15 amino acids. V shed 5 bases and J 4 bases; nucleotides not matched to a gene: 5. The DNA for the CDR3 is TGTGCTCTTGGGAAGAGCTGGGGGATACGCGATAAACTCATCTTT. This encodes CALGKSWGIRDKLIF.

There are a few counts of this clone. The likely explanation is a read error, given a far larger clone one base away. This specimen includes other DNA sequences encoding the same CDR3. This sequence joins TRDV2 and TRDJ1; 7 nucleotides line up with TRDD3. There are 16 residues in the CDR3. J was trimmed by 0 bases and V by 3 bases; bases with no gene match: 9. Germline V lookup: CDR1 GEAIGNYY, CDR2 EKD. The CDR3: CACDPGGYSYTDKLIF. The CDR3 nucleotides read TGTGCCTGTGACCCTGGGGGTTACTCTTACACCGATAAACTCATCTTT.

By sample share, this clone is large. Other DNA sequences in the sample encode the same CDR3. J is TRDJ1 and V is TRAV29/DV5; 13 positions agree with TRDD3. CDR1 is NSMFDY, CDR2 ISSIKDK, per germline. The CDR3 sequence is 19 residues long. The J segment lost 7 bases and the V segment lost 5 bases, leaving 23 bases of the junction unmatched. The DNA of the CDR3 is TGTGCAGCCCTATTCCCCGTCGTACTGGGGGATACGCGCGTCCTTAAACTCATCTTT. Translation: CAALFPVVLGDTRVLKLIF.

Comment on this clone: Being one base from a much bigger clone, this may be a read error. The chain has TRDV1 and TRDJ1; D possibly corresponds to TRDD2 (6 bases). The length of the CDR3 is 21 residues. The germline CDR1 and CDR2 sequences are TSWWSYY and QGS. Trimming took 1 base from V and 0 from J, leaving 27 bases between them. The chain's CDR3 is CALGEQPAFQGARGYTDKLIF. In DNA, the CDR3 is TGTGCTCTTGGGGAACAACCGGCCTTCCAAGGAGCCCGGGGGTACACCGATAAACTCATCTTT.

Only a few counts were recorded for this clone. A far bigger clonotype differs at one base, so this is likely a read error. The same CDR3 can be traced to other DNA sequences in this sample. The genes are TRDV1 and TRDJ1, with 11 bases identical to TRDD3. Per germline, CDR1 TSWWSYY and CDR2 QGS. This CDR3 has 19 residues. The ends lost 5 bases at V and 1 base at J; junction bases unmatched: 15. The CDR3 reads CALGKTSYVGDTTTDKLIF. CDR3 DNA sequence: TGTGCTCTTGGGAAAACTTCCTATGTGGGGGATACGACCACCGATAAACTCATCTTT.

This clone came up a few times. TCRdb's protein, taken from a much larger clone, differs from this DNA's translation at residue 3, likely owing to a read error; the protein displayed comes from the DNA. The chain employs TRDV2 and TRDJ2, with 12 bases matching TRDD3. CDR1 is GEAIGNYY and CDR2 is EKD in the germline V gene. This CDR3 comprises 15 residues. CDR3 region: CAGDVLGDTTAQLFF. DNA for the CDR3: TGTGCCGGTGACGTACTGGGGGATACGACAGCACAACTCTTCTTT.

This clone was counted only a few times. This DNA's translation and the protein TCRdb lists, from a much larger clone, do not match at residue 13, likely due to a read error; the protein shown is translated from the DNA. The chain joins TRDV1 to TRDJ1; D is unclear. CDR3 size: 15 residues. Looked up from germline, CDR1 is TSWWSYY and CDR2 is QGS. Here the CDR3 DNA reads TGTGCTCTTGGGGAACGCCGCCTATACACCGATAAACACATCTTT. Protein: CALGERRLYTDKHIF.

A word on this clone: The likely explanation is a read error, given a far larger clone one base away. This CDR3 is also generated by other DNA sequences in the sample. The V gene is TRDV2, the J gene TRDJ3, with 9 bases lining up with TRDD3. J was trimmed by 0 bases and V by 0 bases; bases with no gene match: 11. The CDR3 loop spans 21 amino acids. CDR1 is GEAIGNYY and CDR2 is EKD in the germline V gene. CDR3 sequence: CACDTLLGDTRFSWDTRQMFF. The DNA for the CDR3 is TGTGCCTGTGACACCCTACTCGGGGATACGCGGTTCTCCTGGGACACCCGACAGATGTTTTTC.

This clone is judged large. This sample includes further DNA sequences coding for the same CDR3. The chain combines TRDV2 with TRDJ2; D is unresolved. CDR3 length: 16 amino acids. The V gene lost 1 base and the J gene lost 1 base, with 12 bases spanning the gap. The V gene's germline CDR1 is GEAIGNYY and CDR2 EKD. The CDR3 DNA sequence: TGTGCCTGTGACACGTTGGGTCCGCTTTTGACAGCACAACTCTTCTTT. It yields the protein CACDTLGPLLTAQLFF.

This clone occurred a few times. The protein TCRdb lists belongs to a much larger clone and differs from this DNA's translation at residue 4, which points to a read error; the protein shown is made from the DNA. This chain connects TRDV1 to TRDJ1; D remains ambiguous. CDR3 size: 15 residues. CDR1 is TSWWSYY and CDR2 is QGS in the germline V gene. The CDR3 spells CALAERRLYTDKLIF. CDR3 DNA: TGTGCTCTTGCGGAACGCCGCCTATACACCGATAAACTCATCTTT.

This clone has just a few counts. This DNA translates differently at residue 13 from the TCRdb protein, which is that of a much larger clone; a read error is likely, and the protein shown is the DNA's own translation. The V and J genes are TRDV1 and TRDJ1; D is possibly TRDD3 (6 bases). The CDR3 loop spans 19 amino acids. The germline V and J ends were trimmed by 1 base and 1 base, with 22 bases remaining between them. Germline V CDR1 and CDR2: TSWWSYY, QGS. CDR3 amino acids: CALGEPLRVRGRCTDKLIF. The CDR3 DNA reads TGTGCTCTTGGGGAACCCCTACGAGTAAGGGGGAGGTGCACCGATAAACTCATCTTT.